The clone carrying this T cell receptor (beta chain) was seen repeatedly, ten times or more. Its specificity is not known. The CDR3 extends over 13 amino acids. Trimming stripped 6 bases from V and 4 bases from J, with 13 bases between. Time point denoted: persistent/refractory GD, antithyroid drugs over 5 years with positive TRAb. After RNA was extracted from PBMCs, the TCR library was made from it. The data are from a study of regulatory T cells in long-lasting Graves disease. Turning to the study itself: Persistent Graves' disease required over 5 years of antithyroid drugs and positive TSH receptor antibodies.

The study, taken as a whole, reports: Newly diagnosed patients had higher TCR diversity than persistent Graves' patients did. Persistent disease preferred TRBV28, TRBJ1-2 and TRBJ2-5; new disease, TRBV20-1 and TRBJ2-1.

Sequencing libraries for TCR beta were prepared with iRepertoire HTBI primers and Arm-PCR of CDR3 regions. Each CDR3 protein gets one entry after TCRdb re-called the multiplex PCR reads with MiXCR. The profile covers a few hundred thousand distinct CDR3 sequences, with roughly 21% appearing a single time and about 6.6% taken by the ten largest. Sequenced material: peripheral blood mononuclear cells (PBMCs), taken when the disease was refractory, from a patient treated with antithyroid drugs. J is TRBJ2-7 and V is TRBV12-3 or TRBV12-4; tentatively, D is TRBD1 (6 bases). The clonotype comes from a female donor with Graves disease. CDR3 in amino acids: CASSVGQKYEQYF. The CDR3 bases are TGTGCCAGCAGCGTGGGACAAAAATACGAGCAGTACTTC.